The clone carrying this T cell receptor (beta chain) has a single count. Source study methods: Amplification of reference gene primers provided the estimated nucleated cell counts. Measured with immunoSEQ multiplex PCR; TCRdb has only the in-frame clones, and not every one. That table furnishes V, J and clone size, whereas the DNA furnished D and trimming. The sample shows about 74,000 clones, almost 90% of them seen only once. The entry originates in a study of blood T cell repertoires in COVID-19. The CDR3 is 12 residues long. Germline values: CDR1 LNHDA, CDR2 SQIVND (reference sequence). Trimming shortened V by 5 bases and J by 6 bases, and 8 bases separated the two germline ends.

The chain combines TRBV19 with TRBJ1-5; the D gene is possibly TRBD1 (6 bases). This TCR derives from a woman of 80 years or more with active or convalescent COVID-19. Sequences were obtained from peripheral blood. The CDR3 DNA reads TGTGCCAGTAGTGTCAGGGGTCAGCCCCAGCATTTT. This codes for CASSVRGQPQHF.